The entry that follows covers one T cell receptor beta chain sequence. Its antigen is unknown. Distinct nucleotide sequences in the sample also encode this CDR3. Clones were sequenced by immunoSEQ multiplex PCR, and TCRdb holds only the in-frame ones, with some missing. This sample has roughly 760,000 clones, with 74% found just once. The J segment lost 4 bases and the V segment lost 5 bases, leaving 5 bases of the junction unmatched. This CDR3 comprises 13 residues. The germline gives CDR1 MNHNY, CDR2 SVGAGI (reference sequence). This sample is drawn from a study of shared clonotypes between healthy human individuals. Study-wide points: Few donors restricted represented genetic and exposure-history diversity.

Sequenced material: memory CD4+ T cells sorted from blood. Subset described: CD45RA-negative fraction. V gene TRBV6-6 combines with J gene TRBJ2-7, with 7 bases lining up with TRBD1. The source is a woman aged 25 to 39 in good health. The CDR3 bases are TGTGCCAGCAGTCCAGGGGGAAGTTACGAGCAGTACTTC. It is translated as CASSPGGSYEQYF.